These T cell receptor beta chains were read from a single sample in a study of beta chain features in type 1 diabetes. Some clones are missing from TCRdb's copy, which holds only in-frame ones; the method was immunoSEQ multiplex PCR. This sample has 120,000 or so clones, with approximately 15% found just once. What was sequenced was central memory CD4+ T cells from blood. The receptors come from a man younger than 35 with type 1 diabetes. Both conserved end residues are part of each CDR3. D genes are given only for firm matches. Clone size appears in some rows only: once, few, many, or a class for an expanded clone.

TRBJ2-5 - TRBD2 TRBV2 CASRKFTSGETQYF TGTGCCAGCAGGAAGTTTACTAGCGGAGAGACCCAGTACTTC
TRBJ2-5 - TRBD2 TRBV15 CATSGGLAEGQETQYF TGTGCCACCAGCGGCGGACTAGCAGAAGGACAAGAGACCCAGTACTTC
TRBJ1-3 few - TRBV30 CALSVTYSGNTIYF TGTGCCCTAAGTGTAACCTACTCTGGAAACACCATATATTTT
TRBJ2-5 - - TRBV12-5 CASSNSGQETQYF TGTGCTAGTTCTAATAGCGGACAAGAGACCCAGTACTTC
TRBJ1-1 few TRBD1 TRBV30 CAWRTGQWAEAFF TGTGCCTGGAGAACGGGACAGTGGGCTGAAGCTTTCTTT
TRBJ1-2 - - TRBV10-3 CAINQDMFGGYTF TGTGCCATCAACCAGGACATGTTTGGTGGCTACACCTTC
TRBJ1-6 - - TRBV7-2 CASSLGVNSPLHF TGTGCCAGCAGCTTGGGGGTTAATTCACCCCTCCACTTT
TRBJ2-2 - - TRBV7-9 CASRRDGQPNTGELFF TGTGCCAGCAGGAGGGACGGACAGCCCAACACCGGGGAGCTGTTTTTT
TRBJ2-7 - TRBD2 TRBV19 CASSTTSGMRHEQYF TGTGCCAGTAGTACAACTAGCGGGATGAGGCACGAGCAGTACTTC
TRBJ2-1 - - TRBV27 CASSNGRYNEQFF TGTGCCAGCTCAAACGGGCGGTACAATGAGCAGTTCTTC
TRBJ2-1 - - TRBV7-6 CASSLVDGRNEQFF TGTGCCAGCAGCTTAGTCGATGGGCGCAATGAGCAGTTCTTC
TRBJ2-2 - - TRBV27 CASKALFF TGTGCCAGCAAGGCGCTGTTTTTT
TRBJ2-1 - - TRBV7-9 CASSKVPQDSQFF TGTGCCAGCAGCAAGGTGCCGCAGGACTCGCAGTTCTTC
TRBJ2-1 - TRBD2 TRBV7-9 CASSPGGGITGVNEQFF TGTGCCAGCAGCCCCGGCGGGGGTATAACGGGGGTAAATGAGCAGTTCTTC
TRBJ2-7 - - TRBV11-3 CASIPRQGSYEQYF TGTGCCAGCATCCCCCGGCAGGGGTCCTACGAGCAGTACTTC
TRBJ2-1 few - TRBV29-1 CSVGGRATYNEQFF TGCAGCGTTGGGGGACGAGCTACCTACAATGAGCAGTTCTTC
TRBJ1-1 - - TRBV10-3 CAITGDTEAFF TGTGCCATCACGGGGGACACTGAAGCTTTCTTT
TRBJ2-1 few TRBD1 TRBV11-2 CASSLSLTGTGDGEQFF TGTGCCAGCAGCCTAAGCCTAACCGGGACAGGGGATGGTGAGCAGTTCTTC
TRBJ2-4 few - TRBV2 CASSRGPQGIQYF TGTGCCAGCAGTCGGGGTCCCCAGGGCATTCAGTACTTC
TRBJ2-1 - - TRBV14 CASSLFGPYNEQFF TGTGCCAGCAGCCTATTCGGGCCGTACAATGAGCAGTTCTTC
TRBJ2-3 few - TRBV5-1 CASSSQGGADTQYF TGCGCCAGCAGCTCCCAGGGGGGGGCCGATACGCAGTATTTT
TRBJ2-5 - - TRBV9 CASSVGAEETQYF TGTGCCAGCAGCGTAGGGGCAGAAGAGACCCAGTACTTC
TRBJ2-1 few TRBD2 TRBV7-9 CASSLGGGRAVNEQFF TGTGCCAGCAGCTTAGGTGGCGGGAGGGCCGTCAATGAGCAGTTCTTC
TRBJ1-5 - - TRBV30 CAWSPRQVVGNQPQHF TGTGCCTGGAGCCCTCGACAGGTTGTGGGCAATCAGCCCCAGCATTTT
TRBJ2-6 many - TRBV7-3 CASSLGGSGANVLTF TGTGCCAGCAGCCTAGGAGGCTCTGGGGCCAACGTCCTGACTTTC
TRBJ1-5 few - TRBV5-6 CASSPRGAYQPQHF TGTGCCAGCAGTCCCCGTGGGGCTTATCAGCCCCAGCATTTT
TRBJ1-2 - - TRBV29-1 CSVDRSGYGYTF TGCAGCGTTGACCGGTCAGGGTATGGCTACACCTTC
TRBJ2-1 few TRBD2 TRBV2 CASRAGLAGYNEQFF TGTGCCAGCAGGGCCGGACTAGCGGGGTACAATGAGCAGTTCTTC
TRBJ2-7 many - TRBV7-9 CASSRAGYEQYF TGTGCCAGCAGTCGGGCGGGGTACGAGCAGTACTTC